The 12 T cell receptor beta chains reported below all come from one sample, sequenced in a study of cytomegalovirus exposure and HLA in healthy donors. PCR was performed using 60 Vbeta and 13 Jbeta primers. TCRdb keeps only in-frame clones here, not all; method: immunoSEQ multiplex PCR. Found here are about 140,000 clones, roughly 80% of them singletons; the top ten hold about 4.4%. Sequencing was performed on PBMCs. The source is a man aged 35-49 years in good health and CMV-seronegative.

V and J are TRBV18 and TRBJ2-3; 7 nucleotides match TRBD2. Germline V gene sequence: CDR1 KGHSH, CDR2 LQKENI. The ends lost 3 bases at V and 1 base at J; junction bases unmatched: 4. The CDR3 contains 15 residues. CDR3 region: CASSPRGLGTDTQYF. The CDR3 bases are TGTGCCAGCTCACCGCGAGGACTAGGCACAGATACGCAGTATTTT.

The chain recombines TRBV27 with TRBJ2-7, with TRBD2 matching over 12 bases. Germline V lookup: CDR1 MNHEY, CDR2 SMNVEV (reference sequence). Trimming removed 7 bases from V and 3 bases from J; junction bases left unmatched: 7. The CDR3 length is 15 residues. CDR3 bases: TGTGCCAGCACTCGGACTAGCGGGGACCTCTACGAGCAGTACTTC. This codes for CASTRTSGDLYEQYF.

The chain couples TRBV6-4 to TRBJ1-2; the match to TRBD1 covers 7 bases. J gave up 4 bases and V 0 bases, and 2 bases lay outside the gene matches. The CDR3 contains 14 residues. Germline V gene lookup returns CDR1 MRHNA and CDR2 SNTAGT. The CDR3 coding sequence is TGTGCCAGCAGTGACTCGCGACAGGGCTATGGCTACACCTTC. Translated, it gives CASSDSRQGYGYTF.

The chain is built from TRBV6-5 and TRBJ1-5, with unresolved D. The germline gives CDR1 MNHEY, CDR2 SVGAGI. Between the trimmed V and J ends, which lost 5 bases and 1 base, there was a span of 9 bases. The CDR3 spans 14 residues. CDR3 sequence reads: CASSPVISNQPQHF. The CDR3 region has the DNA TGTGCCAGCAGTCCGGTTATCAGCAATCAGCCCCAGCATTTT.

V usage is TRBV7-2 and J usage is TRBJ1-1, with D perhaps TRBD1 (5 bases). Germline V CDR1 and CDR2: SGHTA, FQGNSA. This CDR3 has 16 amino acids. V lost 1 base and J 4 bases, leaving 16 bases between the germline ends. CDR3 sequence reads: CASSLGSGRAPTEAFF. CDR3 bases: TGTGCCAGCAGCTTAGGGTCGGGCAGGGCACCCACTGAAGCTTTCTTT.

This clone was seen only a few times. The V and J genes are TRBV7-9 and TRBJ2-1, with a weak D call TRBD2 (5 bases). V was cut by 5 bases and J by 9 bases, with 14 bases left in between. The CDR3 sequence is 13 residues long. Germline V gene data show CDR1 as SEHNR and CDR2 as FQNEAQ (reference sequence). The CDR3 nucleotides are TGTGCCAGCAGCCAACCCGGGGTAGGTGAGCAGTTCTTC. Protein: CASSQPGVGEQFF.

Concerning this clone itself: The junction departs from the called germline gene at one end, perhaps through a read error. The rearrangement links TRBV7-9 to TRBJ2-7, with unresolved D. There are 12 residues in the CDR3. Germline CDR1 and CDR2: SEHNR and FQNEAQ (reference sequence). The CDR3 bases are TGTTCCAGCAGGAGTTACGGCTACGAGCAGTACTTC. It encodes CSSRSYGYEQYF.

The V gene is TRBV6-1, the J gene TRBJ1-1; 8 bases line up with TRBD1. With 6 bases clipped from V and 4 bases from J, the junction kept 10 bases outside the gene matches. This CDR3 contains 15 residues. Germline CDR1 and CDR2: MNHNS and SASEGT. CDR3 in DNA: TGTGCCAGCAGCGGACCCCAGGGGGCTCTCACTGAAGCTTTCTTT. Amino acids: CASSGPQGALTEAFF.

DNA of the CDR3: TGTGCCAGCAGTCGGACAGGCAATATGAACACTGAAGCTTTCTTT. It codes for CASSRTGNMNTEAFF. This chain links TRBV14 with TRBJ1-1; 7 nucleotides match TRBD1. This CDR3 is 15 amino acids long. The V segment lost 6 bases and the J segment 0 bases; nucleotides outside the gene matches: 7. The germline CDR1 and CDR2 sequences are SGHDN and FVKESK.

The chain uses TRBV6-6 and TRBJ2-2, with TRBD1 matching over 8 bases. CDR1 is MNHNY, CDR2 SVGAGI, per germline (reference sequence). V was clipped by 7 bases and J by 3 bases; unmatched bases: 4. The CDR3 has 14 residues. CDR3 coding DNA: TGTGCCAGCAAAGGACAGGGCCACACCGGGGAGCTGTTTTTT. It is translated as CASKGQGHTGELFF.

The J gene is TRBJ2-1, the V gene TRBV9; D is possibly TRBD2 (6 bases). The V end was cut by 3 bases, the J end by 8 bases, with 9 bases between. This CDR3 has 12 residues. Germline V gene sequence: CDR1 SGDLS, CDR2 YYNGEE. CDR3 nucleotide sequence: TGTGCCAGCAGCGGGGCTAGCGATGAGCAGTTCTTC. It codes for CASSGASDEQFF. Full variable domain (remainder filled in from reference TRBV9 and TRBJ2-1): DSGVTQTPKHLITATGQRVTLRCSPRSGDLSVYWYQQSLDQGLQFLIQYYNGEERAKGNILERFSAQQFPDLHSELNLSSLELGDSALYFCASSGASDEQFFGPGTRLTVL.

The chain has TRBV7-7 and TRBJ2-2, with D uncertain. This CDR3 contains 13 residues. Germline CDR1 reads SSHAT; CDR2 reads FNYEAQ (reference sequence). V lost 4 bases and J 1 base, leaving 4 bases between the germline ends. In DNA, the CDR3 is TGTGCCAGCAGCTCTATGAACACCGGGGAGCTGTTTTTT. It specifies CASSSMNTGELFF.